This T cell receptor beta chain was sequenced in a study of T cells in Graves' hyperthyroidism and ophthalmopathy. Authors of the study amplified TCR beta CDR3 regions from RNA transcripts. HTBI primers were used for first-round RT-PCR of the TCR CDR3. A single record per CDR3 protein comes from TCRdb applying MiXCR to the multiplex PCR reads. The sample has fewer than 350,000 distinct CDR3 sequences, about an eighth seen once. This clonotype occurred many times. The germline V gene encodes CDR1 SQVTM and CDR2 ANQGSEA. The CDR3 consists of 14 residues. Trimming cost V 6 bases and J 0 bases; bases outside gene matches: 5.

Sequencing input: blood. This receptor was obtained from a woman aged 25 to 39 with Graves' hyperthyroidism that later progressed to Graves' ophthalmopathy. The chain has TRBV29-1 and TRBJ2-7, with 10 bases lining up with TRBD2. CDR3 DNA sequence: TGCAGCGTGGAACTAGCGGGGAGCTCCTACGAGCAGTACTTC. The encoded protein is CSVELAGSSYEQYF.